This T cell receptor beta chain was captured by sequencing in a study of cytotoxic CD8 clonotypes in ibrutinib-treated CLL. Study-level background: There were, on average, around 250,000 productive templates and approximately 94,000 productive rearrangements per sample.

Germline CDR1 SGHTA, CDR2 FQGTGA. CDR3 length: 20 amino acids. J gave up 7 bases and V 7 bases, and 26 bases lay outside the gene matches. Some clones are missing from TCRdb's copy, which holds only in-frame ones; the method was immunoSEQ multiplex PCR. Of around 200,000 clones in the sample, about four fifths were seen once. The V and J genes are TRBV7-3 and TRBJ2-7, with 12 bases fitting TRBD2. This sample comprised PBMCs, obtained after 12 months of ibrutinib treatment. The TCR was taken from a human donor with chronic lymphocytic leukemia. CDR3 region: CASTDNLGGGLAGGPGEQYF. The CDR3 coding sequence is TGTGCCAGCACCGACAACTTGGGGGGAGGGCTAGCGGGAGGGCCGGGAGAGCAGTACTTC. Filled out from reference TRBV7-3 and TRBJ2-7, the complete variable domain reads GAGVSQTPSNKVTEKGKYVELRCDPISGHTALYWYRQSLGQGPEFLIYFQGTGAADDSGLPNDRFFAVRPEGSVSTLKIQRTERGDSAVYLCASTDNLGGGLAGGPGEQYFGPGTRLTVT.